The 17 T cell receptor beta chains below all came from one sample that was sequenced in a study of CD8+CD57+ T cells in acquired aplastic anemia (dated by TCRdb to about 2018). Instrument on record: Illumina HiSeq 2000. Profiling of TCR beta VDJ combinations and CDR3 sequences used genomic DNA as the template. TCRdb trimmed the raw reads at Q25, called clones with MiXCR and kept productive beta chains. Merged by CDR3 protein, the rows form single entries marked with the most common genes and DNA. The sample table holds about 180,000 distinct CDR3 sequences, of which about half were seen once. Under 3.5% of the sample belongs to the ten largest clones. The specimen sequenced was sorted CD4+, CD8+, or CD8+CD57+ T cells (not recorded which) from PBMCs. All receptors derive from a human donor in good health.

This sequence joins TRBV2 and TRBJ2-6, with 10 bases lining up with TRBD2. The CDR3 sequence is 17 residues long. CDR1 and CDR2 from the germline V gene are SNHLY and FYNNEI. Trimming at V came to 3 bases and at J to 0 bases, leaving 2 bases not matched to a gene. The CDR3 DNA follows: TGTGCCAGCAGTGAGAGCGGGGGGGGCTCTGGGGCCAACGTCCTGACTTTC. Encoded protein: CASSESGGGSGANVLTF.

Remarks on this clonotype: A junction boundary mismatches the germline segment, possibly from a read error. This CDR3 is CASSITGTDFYGYTF. Here the CDR3 DNA reads TGTGCCAGCAGCATAACCGGGACGGACTTCTATGGCTACACCTTC. The chain is built from TRBV7-3 and TRBJ1-2; D may be TRBD1 (5 bases). The CDR3 covers 15 residues. Germline V gene lookup returns CDR1 SGHTA and CDR2 FQGTGA.

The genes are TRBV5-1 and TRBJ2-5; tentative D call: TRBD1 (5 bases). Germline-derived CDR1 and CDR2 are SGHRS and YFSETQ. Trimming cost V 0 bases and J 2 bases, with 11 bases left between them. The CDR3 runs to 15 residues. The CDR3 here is CASSLGGATQETQYF. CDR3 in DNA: TGCGCCAGCAGCTTGGGTGGGGCTACTCAAGAGACCCAGTACTTC.

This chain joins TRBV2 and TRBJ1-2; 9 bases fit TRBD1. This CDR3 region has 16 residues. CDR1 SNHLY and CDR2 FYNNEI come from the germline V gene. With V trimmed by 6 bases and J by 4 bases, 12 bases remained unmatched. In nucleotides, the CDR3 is TGTGCCAGCAGCAATACCGGGACAGGGTTTAGCTATGGCTACACCTTC. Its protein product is CASSNTGTGFSYGYTF.

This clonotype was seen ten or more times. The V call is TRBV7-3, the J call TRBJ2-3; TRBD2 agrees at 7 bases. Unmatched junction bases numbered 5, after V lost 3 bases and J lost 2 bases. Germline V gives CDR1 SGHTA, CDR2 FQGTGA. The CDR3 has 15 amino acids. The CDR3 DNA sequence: TGTGCCAGCAGCTTTCGGGGGAGGGCCACAGATACGCAGTATTTT. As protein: CASSFRGRATDTQYF.

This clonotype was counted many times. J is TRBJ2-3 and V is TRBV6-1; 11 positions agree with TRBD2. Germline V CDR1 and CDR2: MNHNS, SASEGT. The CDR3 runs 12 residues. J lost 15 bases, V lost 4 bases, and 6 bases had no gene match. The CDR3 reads CASSVLAGANYF. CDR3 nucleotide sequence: TGTGCCAGCAGTGTACTAGCGGGAGCAAACTATTTT.

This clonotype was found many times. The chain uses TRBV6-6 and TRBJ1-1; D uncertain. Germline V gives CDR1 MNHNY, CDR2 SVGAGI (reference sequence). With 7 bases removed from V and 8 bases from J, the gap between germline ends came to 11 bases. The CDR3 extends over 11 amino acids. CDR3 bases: TGTGCCAGCACCCACAGAAACGAAGCTTTCTTT. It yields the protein CASTHRNEAFF.

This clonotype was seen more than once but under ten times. DNA of the CDR3: TGTGCCAGCACCCTTCTGCGGGAGAAAGCCGGGGAGCTGTTTTTT. This sequence encodes CASTLLREKAGELFF. The chain employs TRBV13 and TRBJ2-2; 7 nucleotides align to TRBD2. The V gene's germline CDR1 is PRHDT and CDR2 FYEKMQ (reference sequence). The V and J ends lost 7 bases and 6 bases, in that order; junction bases with no gene match: 11. CDR3 length equals 15 residues.

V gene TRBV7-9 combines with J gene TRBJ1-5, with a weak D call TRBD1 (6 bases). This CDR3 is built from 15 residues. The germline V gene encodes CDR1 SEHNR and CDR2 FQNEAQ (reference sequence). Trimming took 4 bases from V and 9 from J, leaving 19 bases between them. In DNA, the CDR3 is TGTGCCAGCAGCTCGACAGGTGCCGGCAGTCGGCCCCAGCATTTT. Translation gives CASSSTGAGSRPQHF.

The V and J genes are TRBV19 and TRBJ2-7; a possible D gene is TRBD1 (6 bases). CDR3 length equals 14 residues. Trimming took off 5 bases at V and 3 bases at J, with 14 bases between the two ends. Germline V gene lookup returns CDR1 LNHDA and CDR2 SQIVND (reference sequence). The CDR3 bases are TGTGCCAGTAGTCAGGGGCGAGGAGGCTACGAGCAGTACTTC. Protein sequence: CASSQGRGGYEQYF. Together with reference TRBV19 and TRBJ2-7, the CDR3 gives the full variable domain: DGGITQSPKYLFRKEGQNVTLSCEQNLNHDAMYWYRQDPGQGLRLIYYSQIVNDFQKGDIAEGYSVSREKKESFPLTVTSAQKNPTAFYLCASSQGRGGYEQYFGPGTRLTVT.

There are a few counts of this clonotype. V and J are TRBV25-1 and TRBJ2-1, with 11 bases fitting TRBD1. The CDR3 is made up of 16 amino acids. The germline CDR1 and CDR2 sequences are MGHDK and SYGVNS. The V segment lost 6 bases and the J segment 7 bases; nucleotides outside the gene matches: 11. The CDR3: CASSHFGGQGANEQFF. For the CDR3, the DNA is TGTGCCAGCAGCCACTTTGGTGGACAGGGGGCAAATGAGCAGTTCTTC.

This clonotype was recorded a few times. CDR3 nucleotide sequence: TGTGCCAGCAGTCGACAGGACGGACGCTATGGCTACACCTTC. This encodes CASSRQDGRYGYTF. The rearrangement links TRBV7-8 to TRBJ1-2; D is possibly TRBD1 (6 bases). Germline CDR1 SGHVS, CDR2 FQNEAQ. Trimming pared 6 bases from V and 4 bases from J, leaving 15 bases between. The CDR3 length is 14 residues.

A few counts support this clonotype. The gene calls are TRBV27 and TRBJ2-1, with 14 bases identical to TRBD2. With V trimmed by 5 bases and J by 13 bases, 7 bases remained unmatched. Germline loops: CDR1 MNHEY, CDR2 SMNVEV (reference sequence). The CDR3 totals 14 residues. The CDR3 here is CASSKQGTSGRQFF. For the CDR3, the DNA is TGTGCCAGCAGTAAGCAAGGGACTAGCGGGAGACAGTTCTTC.

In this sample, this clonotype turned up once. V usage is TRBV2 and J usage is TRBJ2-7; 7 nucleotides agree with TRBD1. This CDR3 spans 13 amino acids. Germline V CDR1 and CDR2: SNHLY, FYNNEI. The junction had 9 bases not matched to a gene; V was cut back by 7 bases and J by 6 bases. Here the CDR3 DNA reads TGTGCCAGCAAGACAGGGCAGTTGGTCGAGCAGTACTTC. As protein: CASKTGQLVEQYF.

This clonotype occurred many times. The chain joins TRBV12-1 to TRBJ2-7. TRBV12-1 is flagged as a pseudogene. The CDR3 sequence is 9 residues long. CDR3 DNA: TGTGCCAGCAGCTTTCCTCAATACTTC. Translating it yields CASSFPQYF.

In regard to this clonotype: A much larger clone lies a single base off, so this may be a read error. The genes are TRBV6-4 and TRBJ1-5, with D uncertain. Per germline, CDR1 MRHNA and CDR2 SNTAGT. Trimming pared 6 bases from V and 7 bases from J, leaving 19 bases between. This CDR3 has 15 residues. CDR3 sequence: CASSLGRGTQQPQHF. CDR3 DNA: TGTGCCAGCAGCCTTGGACGGGGTACTCAACAGCCCCAGCATTTT.

Here the CDR3 reads CSAREFQGSGTEAFF. The CDR3, as DNA: TGCAGTGCTAGAGAATTTCAGGGGAGCGGCACTGAAGCTTTCTTT. The chain uses TRBV20-1 and TRBJ1-1; possible D gene TRBD1, 6 bases. Trimming took 0 bases from V and 4 from J, leaving 15 bases between them. The CDR3 has 15 residues. Germline CDR1 DFQATT, CDR2 SNEGSKA (reference sequence).